These 17 T cell receptor beta chains were sequenced from one sample in a study of cytomegalovirus exposure and HLA in healthy donors. Amplification used 60 Vbeta primers and 13 Jbeta primers. Produced via immunoSEQ multiplex PCR; TCRdb's table is partial and in-frame only. This table has some 45,000 clones, about three quarters appearing once. The sample was PBMCs. These receptors were obtained from a woman aged 30 to 39 in good health and CMV-seronegative.

The genes are TRBV6-4 and TRBJ2-3; 10 nucleotides match TRBD2. Germline V gene data show CDR1 as MRHNA and CDR2 as SNTAGT. V shed 6 bases, J shed 2 bases, and the junction held 5 bases outside the gene matches. This CDR3 has 15 amino acids. This chain's CDR3 is CASSEAGGNTDTQYF. CDR3 DNA: TGTGCCAGCAGCGAAGCGGGGGGGAACACAGATACGCAGTATTTT.

The count of this clone is one. The chain joins TRBV2 to TRBJ2-3; 10 nucleotides match TRBD2. V was pared by 4 bases and J by 1 base, with 2 bases of the junction left unmatched. Germline CDR1 SNHLY, CDR2 FYNNEI. The CDR3 totals 15 residues. CDR3 sequence: CASSGTSGRTDTQYF. CDR3 nucleotides: TGTGCCAGCAGTGGGACTAGCGGCCGCACAGATACGCAGTATTTT.

This clone has only one observation. This chain joins TRBV30 and TRBJ1-2; D is ambiguous. With 3 bases removed from V and 3 bases from J, the gap between germline ends came to 14 bases. The CDR3 consists of 14 residues. Germline CDR1 and CDR2: GTSNPN and SVGIG (reference sequence). The CDR3 DNA reads as TGTGCCTGGAGGGAGATTAGCCGCTACTATGGCTACACCTTC. Encoded protein: CAWREISRYYGYTF.

The chain uses TRBV28 and TRBJ1-2; TRBD1 matches at 9 bases. Per germline, CDR1 MDHEN and CDR2 SYDVKM. V gave up 3 bases and J gave up 3 bases; unmatched junction bases: 5. This CDR3 comprises 15 residues. The CDR3 nucleotides read TGTGCCAGCAGTTTTGGACAGGGGCCCTACTATGGCTACACCTTC. Amino acids: CASSFGQGPYYGYTF.

The chain couples TRBV19 to TRBJ1-2; the D is unclear. Trimming cost V 5 bases and J 5 bases, with 18 bases left between them. CDR1 is LNHDA, CDR2 SQIVND, per germline (reference sequence). The CDR3 sequence is 15 residues long. The CDR3 sequence is CASSAVRIAEYGYTF. CDR3 bases: TGTGCCAGTAGTGCCGTACGGATAGCGGAATATGGCTACACCTTC. Looking up the rest from reference TRBV19 and TRBJ1-2 gives the full variable domain: DGGITQSPKYLFRKEGQNVTLSCEQNLNHDAMYWYRQDPGQGLRLIYYSQIVNDFQKGDIAEGYSVSREKKESFPLTVTSAQKNPTAFYLCASSAVRIAEYGYTFGSGTRLTVV.

This chain joins TRBV7-9 and TRBJ1-4, with 8 bases fitting TRBD1. The V gene end was trimmed by 5 bases and the J gene end by 8 bases; junction bases not matched to a gene: 4. The CDR3 has 13 amino acids. Germline V lookup: CDR1 SEHNR, CDR2 FQNEAQ (reference sequence). The CDR3: CASSPRQGEKLFF. The CDR3 DNA reads as TGTGCCAGCAGCCCTCGACAGGGGGAAAAACTGTTTTTT.

This clone was recorded only once. CDR3 in DNA: TGTGCCAGCAGACCCCCGGGACTCCTACAAGAGACCCAGTACTTC. Translated, it gives CASRPPGLLQETQYF. V usage is TRBV6-5 and J usage is TRBJ2-5; perhaps TRBD2 as D (6 bases). Trimming removed 6 bases from V and 2 bases from J, with 16 bases in between. The CDR3 consists of 15 residues. Germline CDR1 is MNHEY and CDR2 is SVGAGI.

This clone was seen only once. The chain employs TRBV7-9 and TRBJ1-1; D might be TRBD1 (5 bases). The V gene's germline CDR1 is SEHNR and CDR2 FQNEAQ (reference sequence). The CDR3 contains 13 residues. Trimming pared 7 bases from V and 2 bases from J, leaving 11 bases between. CDR3 sequence: CASTRQKNTEAFF. CDR3 in DNA: TGTGCCAGCACCCGACAGAAAAACACTGAAGCTTTCTTT.

J is TRBJ2-2 and V is TRBV30, with 10 bases lining up with TRBD1. The V segment lost 5 bases and the J segment 6 bases; nucleotides outside the gene matches: 6. Germline V gives CDR1 GTSNPN, CDR2 SVGIG (reference sequence). The CDR3 has 14 residues. This chain's CDR3 is CAWGLTGGSGELFF. DNA for the CDR3: TGTGCCTGGGGCCTGACAGGGGGCTCCGGGGAGCTGTTTTTT. The full variable domain, with the rest looked up from reference TRBV30 and TRBJ2-2, is SQTIHQWPATLVQPVGSPLSLECTVEGTSNPNLYWYRQAAGRGLQLLFYSVGIGQISSEVPQNLSASRPQDRQFILSSKKLLLSDSGFYLCAWGLTGGSGELFFGEGSRLTVL.

This sequence joins TRBV4-1 and TRBJ2-5; D may be TRBD1 (5 bases). V lost 4 bases to trimming and J lost 5 bases, with 17 bases between them. Germline assignment: CDR1 MGHRA and CDR2 YSYEKL. This CDR3 spans 15 amino acids. DNA of the CDR3: TGCGCCAGCAGCCCAGATCGCCAGGGTGGGGAGACCCAGTACTTC. Translated: CASSPDRQGGETQYF.

The rearrangement uses TRBV19 and TRBJ1-5; 7 bases map to TRBD1. The CDR3 consists of 13 residues. The V segment lost 3 bases and the J segment 6 bases; nucleotides outside the gene matches: 2. Germline V gene sequence: CDR1 LNHDA, CDR2 SQIVND (reference sequence). The CDR3 bases are TGTGCCAGTAGTATGACAGGGTCTCAGCCCCAGCATTTT. This encodes CASSMTGSQPQHF.

The chain has TRBV6-5 and TRBJ1-1; TRBD1 agrees at 7 bases. The germline V gene encodes CDR1 MNHEY and CDR2 SVGAGI. J gave up 5 bases and V 2 bases, and 2 bases lay outside the gene matches. This CDR3 has 13 amino acids. The CDR3 is CASSYPGGTEAFF. For the CDR3, the DNA is TGTGCCAGCAGTTACCCAGGGGGGACTGAAGCTTTCTTT.

The CDR3 coding sequence is TGTGCAAGTCGCTTCCGTCCGGGTAATGAAAAACTGTTTTTT. Translated, it gives CASRFRPGNEKLFF. V is TRBV12-2 and J is TRBJ1-4. TRBV12-2 is termed a pseudogene. This CDR3 region has 14 residues.

This sequence joins TRBV6-5 and TRBJ1-5, with 7 bases matching TRBD1. The V and J ends lost 6 bases and 0 bases, in that order; junction bases with no gene match: 5. This CDR3 has 15 residues. Germline V gene lookup returns CDR1 MNHEY and CDR2 SVGAGI. CDR3: CASRKGAYSNQPQHF. In DNA form, the CDR3 reads TGTGCCAGCAGGAAGGGGGCTTATAGCAATCAGCCCCAGCATTTT.

The sample holds a few counts of this clone. The V and J genes are TRBV7-7 and TRBJ1-5; 7 nucleotides line up with TRBD1. This CDR3 contains 17 residues. Trimming removed 5 bases from V and 6 bases from J; junction bases left unmatched: 16. Germline CDR1 reads SSHAT; CDR2 reads FNYEAQ (reference sequence). CDR3 loop: CASSEPPTGLACQPQHF. CDR3 sequence (DNA): TGTGCCAGCAGCGAGCCCCCGACAGGGCTCGCGTGTCAGCCCCAGCATTTT.

The gene calls are TRBV7-9 and TRBJ2-1; 9 positions match TRBD2. Trimming at V came to 1 base and at J to 6 bases, leaving 4 bases not matched to a gene. The CDR3 covers 15 residues. Germline CDR1 SEHNR, CDR2 FQNEAQ (reference sequence). CDR3 coding DNA: TGTGCCAGCAGCTTAGGACTAGCGGAGCTCAATGAGCAGTTCTTC. Amino acid sequence: CASSLGLAELNEQFF.

The chain is built from TRBV16 and TRBJ1-2; tentatively, D is TRBD1 (5 bases). The ends were cut back, 2 bases at V and 0 bases at J, with 7 bases in the middle. Germline V CDR1 and CDR2: KGHSY, FQNENV. The CDR3 loop spans 14 amino acids. The DNA for the CDR3 is TGTGCCAGCAGCCAAAGGGGTACTAACTATGGCTACACCTTC. Its protein is CASSQRGTNYGYTF.